These 17 T cell receptor beta chains were all obtained from the same sample, sequenced in a study of breast tumors, draining lymph nodes, adjacent tissues. The lymph nodes were axillary draining lymph nodes from breast cancer patients. Each CDR3 protein gets one entry after TCRdb re-called the multiplex PCR reads with MiXCR. The sample has 130,000 or so distinct CDR3 sequences, around 20% seen once; the top ten hold roughly 2.2%. What was sequenced was axillary lymph node tissue. The receptors derive from a female donor with breast cancer. Some clones in this sample may be carry-over from other donors' samples.

This clonotype was observed many times. The chain couples TRBV6-1 to TRBJ2-7; D possibly corresponds to TRBD2 (6 bases). The V end was cut by 2 bases, the J end by 0 bases, with 8 bases between. Germline CDR1 MNHNS, CDR2 SASEGT. CDR3 length equals 14 residues. The CDR3 sequence: CASSERRGSYEQYF. DNA of the CDR3: TGTGCCAGCAGTGAACGGCGGGGCTCCTACGAGCAGTACTTC.

This clonotype was counted at least ten times. The CDR3: CASTKTGGGNTIYF. The CDR3 nucleotides are TGTGCCAGTACCAAGACGGGGGGTGGAAACACCATATATTTT. The chain is built from TRBV19 and TRBJ1-3; D possibly corresponds to TRBD1 (5 bases). The CDR3 loop spans 14 amino acids. Looked up from germline, CDR1 is LNHDA and CDR2 is SQIVND (reference sequence). Trimming pared 7 bases from V and 3 bases from J, leaving 13 bases between.

Many counts were recorded for this clonotype. The chain carries TRBV20-1 and TRBJ1-3; 8 nucleotides match TRBD1. CDR1 and CDR2 (germline): DFQATT, SNEGSKA (reference sequence). This CDR3 region has 15 residues. The junction had 10 bases not matched to a gene; V was cut back by 6 bases and J by 3 bases. CDR3 loop: CSATQGARFGNTIYF. CDR3 DNA: TGCAGTGCAACCCAGGGGGCACGGTTTGGAAACACCATATATTTT.

Comment on this clonotype: A read error may be the cause here, since a much bigger clone is one base away. The chain combines TRBV6-1 with TRBJ2-1; 8 bases fit TRBD2. V lost 3 bases to trimming and J lost 9 bases; unmatched junction nucleotides: 16. Germline V gene lookup returns CDR1 MNHNS and CDR2 SASEGT. The CDR3 spans 17 residues. The CDR3 nucleotides are TGTGCCAGCAGTGACCCCGGGACTAGAGTACGCGACAGTGAGCAGTTCTTC. Encoded protein: CASSDPGTRVRDSEQFF.

This clonotype came up many times. CDR3 region: CASSLLSGGDWSPLHF. Written as DNA, the CDR3 is TGTGCCAGCAGCTTGTTGTCCGGGGGCGATTGGTCACCCCTCCACTTT. The rearrangement links TRBV5-6 to TRBJ1-6; possibly TRBD1 for D (6 bases). The CDR3 runs to 16 residues. CDR1 and CDR2 (germline): SGHDT, YYEEEE. Trimming left V 1 base short and J 10 bases short, with 18 bases between.

This clonotype has ten or more counts. V usage is TRBV29-1 and J usage is TRBJ2-7, with D possibly TRBD1 on 6 matching bases. CDR3 size: 13 residues. Per germline, CDR1 SQVTM and CDR2 ANQGSEA. Trimming left V 5 bases short and J 1 base short, with 12 bases between. CDR3 nucleotides: TGCAGCGTTTCCAGACAGGCGTCCTACGAGCAGTACTTC. Encoded protein: CSVSRQASYEQYF.

The sample holds many counts of this clonotype. The gene calls are TRBV11-2 and TRBJ2-7; D is ambiguous. Germline CDR1 SGHAT, CDR2 FQNNGV. This CDR3 has 15 residues. V lost 0 bases to trimming and J lost 0 bases, with 9 bases between them. This CDR3 reads CASSLDIGISYEQYF. Written as DNA, the CDR3 is TGTGCCAGCAGCTTAGACATCGGCATCTCCTACGAGCAGTACTTC.

This chain connects TRBV2 to TRBJ1-5; maybe TRBD1 (6 bases). Deletions cut 8 bases from V and 4 bases from J, with 21 bases between. Looked up from germline, CDR1 is SNHLY and CDR2 is FYNNEI. The CDR3 length is 16 residues. The CDR3 spells CASEEGGRGRNQPQHF. CDR3 nucleotide sequence: TGTGCCAGCGAGGAGGGGGGTCGGGGGAGGAATCAGCCCCAGCATTTT. Variable domain in full (rest from reference TRBV2 and TRBJ1-5): EPEVTQTPSHQVTQMGQEVILRCVPISNHLYFYWYRQILGQKVEFLVSFYNNEISEKSEIFDDQFSVERPDGSNFTLKIRSTKLEDSAMYFCASEEGGRGRNQPQHFGDGTRLSIL.

As regards this clonotype: This could be a read error, since a much larger clone is one nucleotide away. V usage is TRBV9 and J usage is TRBJ2-1; 11 bases align to TRBD2. Germline V gene lookup returns CDR1 SGDLS and CDR2 YYNGEE. The CDR3 runs to 16 residues. CDR3 coding DNA: TGTGCCAACAGCGTCTTCCTAGCGGGAGGTGGCAATGAGCAGTTCTTC. Amino acid sequence: CANSVFLAGGGNEQFF.

V is TRBV10-3 and J is TRBJ2-7; no clear D. In germline, CDR1 is ENHRY, CDR2 SYGVKD. The CDR3 extends over 15 amino acids. V lost 2 bases and J lost 0, with 11 bases in between. The CDR3 region is CAISEGQPSSYEQYV. CDR3 DNA: TGTGCCATCAGTGAGGGGCAGCCAAGCTCCTACGAGCAGTACGTC.

This clonotype was seen at least ten times. This chain links TRBV18 with TRBJ2-7, with D perhaps given as TRBD1 or TRBD2 (7 bases each). Trimming stripped 3 bases from V and 6 bases from J, with 15 bases between. Germline V gives CDR1 KGHSH, CDR2 LQKENI. The length of the CDR3 is 14 residues. CDR3 residues: CASSPWQGEGEQYF. Here the CDR3 DNA reads TGTGCCAGCTCACCTTGGCAGGGGGAGGGCGAGCAGTACTTC.

Note on this clonotype: At one end, the junction sequence differs from germline, possibly due to a read error. The chain couples TRBV20-1 to TRBJ1-6; possible D gene TRBD1, 5 bases. Germline loops: CDR1 DFQATT, CDR2 SNEGSKA (reference sequence). This CDR3 has 14 residues. This CDR3 is CSARRTRWDSPLHF. CDR3 DNA: TGCAGTGCCCGTAGGACACGGTGGGATTCACCCCTACACTTT.

A note on this clonotype: With a much larger clone just one base away, this may be a read error. The chain employs TRBV6-6 and TRBJ2-1; 8 positions match TRBD2. This CDR3 region has 17 residues. Germline V lookup: CDR1 MNHNY, CDR2 SVGAGI (reference sequence). The CDR3 sequence: CASSPPLAESSYNGQFF. The CDR3, as DNA: TGTGCCAGCAGTCCTCCACTAGCGGAGAGCTCCTACAATGGGCAGTTCTTC.

This chain uses TRBV4-1 with TRBJ1-1; TRBD1 might be the D (5 bases). CDR3 length: 14 amino acids. Germline values: CDR1 MGHRA, CDR2 YSYEKL. V lost 1 base and J lost 8, with 14 bases in between. CDR3 protein: CASSQAVRGYEAFF. CDR3 DNA sequence: TGCGCCAGCAGCCAAGCGGTAAGGGGCTACGAAGCTTTCTTT.

This clonotype was seen ten or more times. V and J are TRBV5-1 and TRBJ1-2; tentative D call: TRBD1 (5 bases). V was clipped by 1 base and J by 8 bases, with 12 bases between them. Germline V gene lookup returns CDR1 SGHRS and CDR2 YFSETQ. There are 13 residues in the CDR3. CDR3 protein: CASSLFREGGYTF. The CDR3 coding sequence is TGCGCCAGCAGCTTGTTCAGGGAAGGGGGCTACACCTTC.

This clonotype came up many times. The chain has TRBV7-2 and TRBJ2-3, with D tentatively TRBD2 (7 bases). Germline V CDR1 and CDR2: SGHTA, FQGNSA. Trimming took off 8 bases at V and 5 bases at J, with 17 bases between the two ends. The CDR3 runs 14 residues. The CDR3 reads CASLGGGPVDTQYF. For the CDR3, the DNA is TGTGCCAGCCTGGGGGGGGGCCCTGTAGATACGCAGTATTTT.

This clonotype was seen many times. The V and J genes are TRBV11-2 and TRBJ2-1, with TRBD1 as a possible D gene (6 bases). The CDR3 has 15 residues. V was clipped by 1 base and J by 3 bases, with 10 bases between them. Per the germline V gene, CDR1 is SGHAT and CDR2 is FQNNGV. CDR3 residues: CASSLVQGYYNEQFF. The CDR3 DNA sequence: TGTGCCAGCAGCTTAGTACAGGGTTACTACAATGAGCAGTTCTTC.